The text below deals with one T cell receptor (beta chain). Its antigen is as yet unknown. PCR used 60 Vbeta primers and 13 Jbeta primers. Sequenced by immunoSEQ multiplex PCR; TCRdb stores in-frame clones only, minus some. The data show hundreds of thousands of clones, 82% seen once. The sample originates from a study of cytomegalovirus exposure and HLA in healthy donors. Study outcomes and limitations: In a later analysis, TCR beta V- and J-gene trimming was associated with a missense DCLRE1C variant.

Nominally healthy donors provided the samples, though records likely missed some immune exposures. The CDR3 loop spans 12 amino acids. The germline gives CDR1 SGHRS, CDR2 YFSETQ. The V and J ends lost 4 bases and 6 bases respectively, with 10 bases between them. Sequenced input: PBMCs. The source of this sequence is a man aged 35 to 55 in good health and CMV-seropositive. The chain has TRBV5-1 and TRBJ1-1; D uncertain. The CDR3 sequence is CASSPDGAEAFF. Here the CDR3 DNA reads TGCGCCAGCAGCCCCGACGGGGCTGAAGCTTTCTTT.